A selection of T cell receptor beta chains follows, all from one sample in a study of shared clonotypes between healthy human individuals. Clones were read by immunoSEQ multiplex PCR, and TCRdb kept only the in-frame ones, dropping some. The data show some 2,100,000 clones, more than 90% seen once. The sample comprised naive CD4+ T cells sorted from blood. Receptors were obtained from a man aged 18 to 35 in good health. Each CDR3 is given with its conserved first and last residue. D genes are given only for firm matches.

v_call	d_call	j_call	cdr3_aa	cdr3_nt
TRBV6-5	NA	TRBJ2-1	CASSRRNEQFF	TGTGCCAGCAGTCGGCGCAATGAGCAGTTCTTC
TRBV6-5	TRBD1	TRBJ2-7	CASSYGQGDYEQYF	TGTGCCAGCAGTTACGGCCAGGGGGACTACGAGCAGTACTTC
TRBV7-9	TRBD2	TRBJ2-7	CASSLVGLAGVREQYF	TGTGCCAGCAGCTTAGTCGGTCTAGCGGGAGTACGCGAGCAGTACTTC
TRBV5-1	TRBD1	TRBJ1-2	CASSSGQGVGYTF	TGCGCCAGCAGCTCGGGACAGGGCGTCGGCTACACCTTC
TRBV11-3	NA	TRBJ1-1	CASSLVRNTEAFF	TGTGCCAGCAGCTTAGTTAGGAACACTGAAGCTTTCTTT
TRBV30	NA	TRBJ1-5	CAWSAGDTQPQHF	TGTGCCTGGAGTGCGGGGGACACTCAGCCCCAGCATTTT
TRBV18	TRBD2	TRBJ2-7	CASSPQPGLAGANEQYF	TGTGCCAGCTCACCTCAACCGGGACTAGCGGGAGCCAACGAGCAGTACTTC
TRBV6-5	TRBD1	TRBJ1-2	CASRRTGKGYTF	TGTGCCAGCAGACGGACAGGGAAGGGCTACACCTTC
TRBV13	TRBD1	TRBJ1-2	CASSRRQGNYGYTF	TGTGCCAGCAGCAGGCGACAGGGGAACTATGGCTACACCTTC
TRBV5-1	NA	TRBJ2-5	CASSIEQETQYF	TGCGCCAGCAGCATAGAACAAGAGACCCAGTACTTC
TRBV29-1	TRBD1	TRBJ2-1	CSGGQSNEQFF	TGCAGCGGGGGACAGAGCAATGAGCAGTTCTTC
TRBV2	NA	TRBJ2-1	CASRTGAGTYNEQFF	TGTGCCAGCAGAACGGGGGCCGGAACCTACAATGAGCAGTTCTTC
TRBV30	NA	TRBJ1-1	CAWSGSSGTEAFF	TGTGCCTGGAGTGGGAGTTCAGGGACTGAAGCTTTCTTT
TRBV12-5	NA	TRBJ1-4	CASGLVPGTPNEKLFF	TGTGCTAGTGGTTTGGTCCCCGGGACCCCAAATGAAAAACTGTTTTTT
TRBV11-2	NA	TRBJ2-2	CASSGTRDTGELFF	TGTGCCAGCAGCGGCACACGAGACACCGGGGAGCTGTTTTTT
TRBV28	NA	TRBJ1-4	CASSYEKLFF	TGTGCCAGCAGTTATGAAAAACTGTTTTTT
TRBV7-9	TRBD1	TRBJ1-6	CASSHAQGGLNSPLHF	TGTGCCAGCAGCCACGCGCAGGGGGGTCTTAATTCACCCCTCCACTTT
TRBV5-1	TRBD2	TRBJ2-7	CASRVGTSGSYEQYF	TGCGCCTCCCGAGTTGGGACTAGCGGGAGTTACGAGCAGTACTTC
TRBV7-2	NA	TRBJ2-3	CASSLVGRRPSTDTQYF	TGTGCCAGCAGCTTAGTGGGACGGAGACCTAGCACAGATACGCAGTATTTT
TRBV2	TRBD1	TRBJ1-3	CASSDGTGVGNTIYF	TGTGCCAGCAGTGATGGGACAGGGGTTGGAAACACCATATATTTT
TRBV19	NA	TRBJ2-7	CASSIVPGAPEQYF	TGTGCCAGTAGTATCGTCCCCGGCGCGCCTGAGCAGTACTTC
TRBV5-1	NA	TRBJ1-1	CASSLGGGSTEAFF	TGCGCCAGCAGCTTAGGGGGAGGGAGCACTGAAGCTTTCTTT
TRBV25-1	NA	TRBJ2-2	CASFEGTGELFF	TGTGCCAGCTTCGAGGGAACCGGGGAGCTGTTTTTT
TRBV5-1	NA	TRBJ2-5	CASSFLTGEGETQYF	TGCGCCAGCAGCTTTCTAACAGGGGAGGGAGAGACCCAGTACTTC